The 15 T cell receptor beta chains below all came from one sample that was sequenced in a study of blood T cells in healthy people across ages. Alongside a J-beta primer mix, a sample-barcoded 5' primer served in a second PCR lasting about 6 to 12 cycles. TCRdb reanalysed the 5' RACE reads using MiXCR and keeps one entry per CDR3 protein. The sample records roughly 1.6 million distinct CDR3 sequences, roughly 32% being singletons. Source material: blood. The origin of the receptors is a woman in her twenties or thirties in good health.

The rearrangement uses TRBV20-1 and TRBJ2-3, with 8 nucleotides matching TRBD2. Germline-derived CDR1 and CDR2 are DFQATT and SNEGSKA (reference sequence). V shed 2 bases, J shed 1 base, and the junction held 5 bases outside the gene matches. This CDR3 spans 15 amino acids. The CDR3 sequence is CSARPGGAGTDTQYF. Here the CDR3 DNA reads TGCAGTGCTAGACCGGGGGGGGCGGGCACAGATACGCAGTATTTT.

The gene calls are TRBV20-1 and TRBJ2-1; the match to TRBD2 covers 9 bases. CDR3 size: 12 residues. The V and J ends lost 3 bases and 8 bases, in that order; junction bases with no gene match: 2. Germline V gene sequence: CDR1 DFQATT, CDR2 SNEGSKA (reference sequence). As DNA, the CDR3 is TGCAGTGCTAGTAGGACTAGCGATGAGCAGTTCTTC. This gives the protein CSASRTSDEQFF.

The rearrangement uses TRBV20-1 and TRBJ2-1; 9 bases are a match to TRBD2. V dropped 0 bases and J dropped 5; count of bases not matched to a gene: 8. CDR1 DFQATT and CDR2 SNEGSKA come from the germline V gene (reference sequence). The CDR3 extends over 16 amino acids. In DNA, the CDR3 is TGCAGTGCTAGAGATCTGGCGGGGGGGCCAGACAATGAGCAGTTCTTC. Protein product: CSARDLAGGPDNEQFF.

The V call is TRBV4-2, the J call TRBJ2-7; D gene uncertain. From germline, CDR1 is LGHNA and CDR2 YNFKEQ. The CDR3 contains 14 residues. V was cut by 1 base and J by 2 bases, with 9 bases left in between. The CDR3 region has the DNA TGTGCCAGCAGCCAAGGTGGGATCGCCTACGAGCAGTACTTC. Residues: CASSQGGIAYEQYF.

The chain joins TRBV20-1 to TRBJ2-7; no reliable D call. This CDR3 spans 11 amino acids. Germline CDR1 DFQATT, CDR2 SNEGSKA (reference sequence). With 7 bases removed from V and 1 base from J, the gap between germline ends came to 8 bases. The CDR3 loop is CSVRLSYEQYF. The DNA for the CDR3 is TGCAGTGTGCGTTTATCCTACGAGCAGTACTTC.

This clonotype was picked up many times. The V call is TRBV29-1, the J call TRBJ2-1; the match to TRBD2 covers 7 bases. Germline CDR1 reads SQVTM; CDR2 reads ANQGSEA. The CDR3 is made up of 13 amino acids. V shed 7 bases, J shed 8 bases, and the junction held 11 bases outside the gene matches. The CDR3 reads CSGVAGDGYEQFF. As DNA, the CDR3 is TGCAGCGGAGTCGCGGGAGATGGGTATGAGCAGTTCTTC.

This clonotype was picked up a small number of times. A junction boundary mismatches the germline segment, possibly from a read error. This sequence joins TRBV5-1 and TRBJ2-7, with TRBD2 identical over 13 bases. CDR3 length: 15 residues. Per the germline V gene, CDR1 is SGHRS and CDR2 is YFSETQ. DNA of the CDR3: TGCACCAGCAGCTCAACTAGCGGGGGGGCCGTCGAGCAGTACTTC. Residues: CTSSSTSGGAVEQYF.

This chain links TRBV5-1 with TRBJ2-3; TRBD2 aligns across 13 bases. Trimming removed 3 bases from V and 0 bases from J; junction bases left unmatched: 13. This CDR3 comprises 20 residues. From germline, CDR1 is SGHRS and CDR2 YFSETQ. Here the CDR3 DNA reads TGCGCCAGCAGCTCAGATCGACTAGCGGGGGGAATTCTCAGCACAGATACGCAGTATTTT. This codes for CASSSDRLAGGILSTDTQYF. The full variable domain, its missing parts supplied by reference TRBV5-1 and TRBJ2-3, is KAGVTQTPRYLIKTRGQQVTLSCSPISGHRSVSWYQQTPGQGLQFLFEYFSETQRNKGNFPGRFSGRQFSNSRSEMNVSTLELGDSALYLCASSSDRLAGGILSTDTQYFGPGTRLTVL.

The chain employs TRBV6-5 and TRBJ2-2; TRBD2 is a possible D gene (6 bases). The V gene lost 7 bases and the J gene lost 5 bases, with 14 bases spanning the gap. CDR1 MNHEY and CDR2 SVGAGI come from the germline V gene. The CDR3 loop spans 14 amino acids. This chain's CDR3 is CASNPGLSTGELFF. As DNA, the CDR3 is TGTGCCAGCAACCCGGGACTCTCTACCGGGGAGCTGTTTTTT.

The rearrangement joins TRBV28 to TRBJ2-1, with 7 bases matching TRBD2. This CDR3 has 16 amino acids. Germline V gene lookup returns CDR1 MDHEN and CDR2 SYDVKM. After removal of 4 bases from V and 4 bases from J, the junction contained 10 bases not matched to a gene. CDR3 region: CASSSPNSGYYNEQFF. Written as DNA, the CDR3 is TGTGCCAGCAGTTCCCCTAATAGCGGGTATTACAATGAGCAGTTCTTC. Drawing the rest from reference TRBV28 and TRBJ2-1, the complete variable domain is DVKVTQSSRYLVKRTGEKVFLECVQDMDHENMFWYRQDPGLGLRLIYFSYDVKMKEKGDIPEGYSVSREKKERFSLILESASTNQTSMYLCASSSPNSGYYNEQFFGPGTRLTVL.

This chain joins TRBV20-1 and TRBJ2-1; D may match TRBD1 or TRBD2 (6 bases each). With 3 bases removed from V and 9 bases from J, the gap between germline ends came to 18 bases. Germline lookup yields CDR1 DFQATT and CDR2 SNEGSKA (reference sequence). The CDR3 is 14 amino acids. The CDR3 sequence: CSARRGGNPGEQFF. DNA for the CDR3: TGCAGTGCTAGGCGAGGGGGGAATCCTGGTGAGCAGTTCTTC.

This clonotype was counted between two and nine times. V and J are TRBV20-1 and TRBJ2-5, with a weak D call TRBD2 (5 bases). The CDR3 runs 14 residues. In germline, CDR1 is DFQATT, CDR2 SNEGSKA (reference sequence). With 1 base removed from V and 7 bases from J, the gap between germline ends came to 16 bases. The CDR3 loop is CSARGRLAPSTQYF. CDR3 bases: TGCAGTGCTAGAGGTCGGCTAGCTCCTTCGACCCAGTACTTC.

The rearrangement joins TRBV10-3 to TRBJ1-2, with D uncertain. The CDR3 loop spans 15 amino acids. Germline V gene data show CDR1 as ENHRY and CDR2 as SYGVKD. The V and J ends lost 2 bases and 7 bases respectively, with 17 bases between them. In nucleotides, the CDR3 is TGTGCCATCAGTGAGCGGGTTTCGGCAGGAGTTGGCTACACCTTC. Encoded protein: CAISERVSAGVGYTF.

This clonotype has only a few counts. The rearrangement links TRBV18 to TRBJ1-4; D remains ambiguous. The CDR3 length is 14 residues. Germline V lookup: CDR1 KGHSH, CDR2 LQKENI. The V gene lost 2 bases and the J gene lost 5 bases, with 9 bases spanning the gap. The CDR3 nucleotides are TGTGCCAGCTCACCAGGGTGGGAAAATGAAAAACTGTTTTTT. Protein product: CASSPGWENEKLFF.

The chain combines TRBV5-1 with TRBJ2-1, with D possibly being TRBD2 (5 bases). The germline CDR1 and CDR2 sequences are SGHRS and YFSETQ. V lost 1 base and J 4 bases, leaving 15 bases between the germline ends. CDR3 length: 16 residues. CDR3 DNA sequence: TGCGCCAGCAGCTTGAGCCCCCTTGGACTTTACAATGAGCAGTTCTTC. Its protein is CASSLSPLGLYNEQFF.